These T cell receptor beta chains were read from a single sample in a study of blood T cell repertoires in COVID-19. Some clones are missing from TCRdb's copy, which holds only in-frame ones; the method was immunoSEQ multiplex PCR. The sample has 250,000 to 350,000 clones, 89% seen once; the top ten hold roughly 2.9%. The specimen sequenced was PBMCs or T cells enriched from blood (not recorded which). The receptor source for this set is a woman between 45 and 65 years old who had been exposed to COVID-19. Both conserved end residues are part of each CDR3. A D gene is named only where the DNA matches it firmly. A row's size may be missing; if present it is once, few, many or a size class.

j_call | v_call | clone_size | d_call | cdr3_nt | cdr3_aa
TRBJ1-5 | TRBV3-1/TRBV3-2 | . | . | TGTGCCAGCAACCTCCGGGGGGACAAGAATAGGAGGAGTCTTCAGCCCCAGCATTTT | CASNLRGDKNRRSLQPQHF
TRBJ2-7 | TRBV5-4 | . | TRBD1 | TGTGCCAGCAGCGCCGACAGGGTCCTCCTCGAGCAGTACTTC | CASSADRVLLEQYF
TRBJ1-1 | TRBV7-2 | . | . | TGTGCCAGCAGACCAATGGGGGGCACTGAAGCTTTCTTT | CASRPMGGTEAFF
TRBJ2-3 | TRBV7-9 | . | TRBD2 | TGTGCCAGCAGCGCGGGACTAGGGGATACGCAGTATTTT | CASSAGLGDTQYF
TRBJ1-5 | TRBV30 | . | . | TGTGCCTGGAACAGGGAACGGGAACAGCCCCAGCATTTT | CAWNREREQPQHF
TRBJ2-2 | TRBV6-5 | once | . | TGTGCCAGCAGTTACTCAACAGTGGGGGCTAGGGAGCTGTTTTTT | CASSYSTVGARELFF
TRBJ1-3 | TRBV7-2 | . | . | TGTGCCAGCAGCTTCGGCCCGGGAGGAGAAGGAAACACCATATATTTT | CASSFGPGGEGNTIYF
TRBJ1-4 | TRBV2 | once | . | TGTGCCAGCAGTGGTTCGACAACAACTAATGAAAAACTGTTTTTT | CASSGSTTTNEKLFF
TRBJ1-2 | TRBV28 | . | . | TGTGCCAGCAGTTTCCCAGGCTATGGAGGCTACACCTTC | CASSFPGYGGYTF
TRBJ1-2 | TRBV5-1 | . | . | TGCGCCAGCAGCTTGGACCCTCTGTCGAGTTATGGCTACACCTTC | CASSLDPLSSYGYTF
TRBJ2-4 | TRBV4-1 | . | . | TGCGCCAGCAGCCAAGAGCGCGTCAGGGGCCAAAACATTCAGTACTTC | CASSQERVRGQNIQYF
TRBJ1-5 | TRBV6-5 | . | TRBD1 | TGTGCCAGCAGGGATAACAGGGGACTCAATCAGCCCCAGCATTTT | CASRDNRGLNQPQHF
TRBJ1-2 | TRBV29-1 | . | TRBD1 | TGCAGCGTTGAAGACCCGACAGGGAACTATGGCTACACCTTC | CSVEDPTGNYGYTF
TRBJ2-7 | TRBV5-1 | . | TRBD1 | TGCGCCAGCATGGGGACAGGGGACGAGCAGTACTTC | CASMGTGDEQYF
TRBJ1-5 | TRBV5-6 | . | . | TGTGCCAGCAGCTTGGGTAGATCGAATCAGCCCCAGCATTTT | CASSLGRSNQPQHF
TRBJ2-1 | TRBV28 | . | TRBD2 | TGTGCCAGCAGTCGAGAACTAGCGGGGCAACACAATGAGCAGTTCTTC | CASSRELAGQHNEQFF
TRBJ2-5 | TRBV30 | . | TRBD2 | TGTGCCTGGGTCAAAACGGGACTACTTCGAGAGACCCAGTACTTC | CAWVKTGLLRETQYF
TRBJ2-1 | TRBV21-1 | . | . | TGTGCCAGCAGCAAAGATCGGGGGGAGGATGAGCAGTTCTTC | CASSKDRGEDEQFF
TRBJ1-4 | TRBV29-1 | . | . | TGCAGCGTTGAAATACAACAGGGCGAAAAACTGTTTTTT | CSVEIQQGEKLFF
TRBJ2-1 | TRBV6-2/TRBV6-3 | . | TRBD2 | TGTGCCAGCAGTTACCTTACTAGCGGGGGGAATGAGCAGTTCTTC | CASSYLTSGGNEQFF
TRBJ2-3 | TRBV5-6 | . | TRBD2 | TGTGCCAGCAGCTTGTGGACTAGCGGAAATACTGATACGCAGTATTTT | CASSLWTSGNTDTQYF
TRBJ2-1 | TRBV27 | few | TRBD2 | TGTGCCAGCAGTCCCGAGGGACTAGCGGGAAATGAGCAGTTCTTC | CASSPEGLAGNEQFF
TRBJ2-7 | TRBV10-3 | . | TRBD2 | TGTGCCATCAGTCGGACTAGCGGGGCCCTCTCCTACGAGCAGTACTTC | CAISRTSGALSYEQYF
TRBJ2-7 | TRBV3-1/TRBV3-2 | . | TRBD2 | TGTGCCAGCAGCCATAGCGGGGGGGAGTACGAGCAGTACTTC | CASSHSGGEYEQYF
TRBJ1-3 | TRBV18 | . | . | TGTGCCAGCTCACCACCGATTGAGAGCTCTGGAAACACCATATATTTT | CASSPPIESSGNTIYF
TRBJ1-6 | TRBV19 | . | . | TGTGCCAGTAGGCGCAGGGCCGGGTCACCCCTCCACTTT | CASRRRAGSPLHF
TRBJ1-4 | TRBV5-1 | . | . | TGCGCCAGCAGTTTAAACACGTGGTCTAATGAAAAACTGTTTTTT | CASSLNTWSNEKLFF
TRBJ1-2 | TRBV6-5 | few | . | TGTGCCAGCAGTTACAATCGTCAGGGGCACTATGGCTACACCTTC | CASSYNRQGHYGYTF
TRBJ2-5 | TRBV9 | . | . | TGTGCCAATCTTTCCCGGGGAAAAGAGACCCAGTACTTC | CANLSRGKETQYF
TRBJ1-6 | TRBV28 | . | . | TGTGCCAGCAGTTTAGACCAGGGAATCCGAGCCCTCCACTTT | CASSLDQGIRALHF
TRBJ2-7 | TRBV19 | . | . | TGTGCCAGTAGTATACAACCGGGACACCAATACGAGCAGTACTTC | CASSIQPGHQYEQYF
TRBJ2-5 | TRBV16 | . | . | TGTGCCAGCAGCCAATCGATCGGGGAGACCCAGTACTTC | CASSQSIGETQYF
TRBJ2-7 | TRBV6-5 | . | . | TGTGCCAGCAGTTACTCGGTGCAGGGGTCCTACGAGCAGTACTTC | CASSYSVQGSYEQYF
TRBJ1-1 | TRBV7-2 | . | . | TGTGCCAGCAGCTCCCAGGGAGGCACTGAAGCTTTCTTT | CASSSQGGTEAFF
TRBJ2-7 | TRBV4-1 | once | TRBD1 | TGCGCCAGCAGCCTCCCGGGACAGGGGTACTACGAGCAGTACTTC | CASSLPGQGYYEQYF
TRBJ2-7 | TRBV6-1 | . | . | TGTGCCAGCAGTGAAGCGCCATCGGACAACTACGAGCAGTACTTC | CASSEAPSDNYEQYF
TRBJ2-5 | TRBV6-1 | . | . | TGTGCCAGCAGTGAAGTCGGAGAGACCCAGTACTTC | CASSEVGETQYF
TRBJ1-3 | TRBV28 | . | . | TGTGCCAGCTACGGTCAGGTGGCGTCGGGAAACACCATATATTTT | CASYGQVASGNTIYF
TRBJ1-5 | TRBV18 | . | . | TGTGCCAGCTCACCCAGCGTGCTGTGGCGGCAAAATCAGCCCCAGCATTTT | CASSPSVLWRQNQPQHF
TRBJ1-4 | TRBV6-6 | . | TRBD1 | TGTGCCAGCAGTCCTAGGACAGGGGGCGCCTTAACTAATGAAAAACTGTTTTTT | CASSPRTGGALTNEKLFF
TRBJ2-5 | TRBV5-1 | . | . | TGCGCCAGCAGCTTGGACAGGGTAAAAGAGACCCAGTACTTC | CASSLDRVKETQYF
TRBJ1-2 | TRBV7-9 | few | . | TGTGCCAGCAGCCAGGACTCGAGGGATGGCTACACCTTC | CASSQDSRDGYTF
TRBJ2-2 | TRBV30 | . | TRBD2 | TGTGCCTGGAGTGTCGCGGGAGCGGTGGGTACCGGGGAGCTGTTTTTT | CAWSVAGAVGTGELFF
TRBJ1-2 | TRBV7-9 | . | . | TGTGCCAGCAGCTCCCCAGGAGGAAGCTACACCTTC | CASSSPGGSYTF
TRBJ2-7 | TRBV28 | few | TRBD2 | TGTGCCAGCAGTTTCACGGGACTAGCGTACGAGCAGTACTTC | CASSFTGLAYEQYF
TRBJ2-2 | TRBV10-3 | . | TRBD1 | TGTGCCACTTTACCGGGACAGGGGGCGCGGGGGGAGCTGTTTTTT | CATLPGQGARGELFF
TRBJ1-5 | TRBV24-1 | . | . | TGTGCCACCAGTGACGCGGACAGTAGCCATCAGCCCCAGCATTTT | CATSDADSSHQPQHF
TRBJ2-1 | TRBV5-4 | . | . | TGTGCCAGCAGCAGAACGGGGGACAATGAGCAGTTCTTC | CASSRTGDNEQFF
TRBJ2-7 | TRBV18 | . | . | TGTGCCAGCTCACCGGTTGTCGGGAACTACGAGCAGTACTTC | CASSPVVGNYEQYF
TRBJ2-5 | TRBV19 | few | . | TGTGCCAGTAGTATTAAGAGACAGGCCCAAGAGACCCAGTACTTC | CASSIKRQAQETQYF
TRBJ1-3 | TRBV5-5 | . | . | TGTGCCAGCAACAAGCAGGGGTCTGGAAACACCATATATTTT | CASNKQGSGNTIYF
TRBJ2-7 | TRBV2 | . | . | TGTGCCAGCAGCCTAGCGAGTATCGAGCAGTACTTC | CASSLASIEQYF
TRBJ1-2 | TRBV2 | . | . | TGTGCCAGCAACCGCCGGGACACATTAAACTATGGCTACACCTTC | CASNRRDTLNYGYTF
TRBJ2-1 | TRBV7-9 | . | TRBD1 | TGTGCCAGCTCCCAGGGGGCGCAGAGGGCGGCATTTGGTGAGCAGTTCTTC | CASSQGAQRAAFGEQFF
TRBJ2-1 | TRBV5-6 | once | . | TGTGCCAGCAGCTTGGAAGCGGGCCAGAACTACAATGAGCAGTTCTTC | CASSLEAGQNYNEQFF
TRBJ1-1 | TRBV13 | . | . | TGTGCCAGCAGCCCTCGGGCGGGGAAGATAGGTGCGAACACTGAAGCTTTCTTT | CASSPRAGKIGANTEAFF
TRBJ2-1 | TRBV11-3 | . | . | TGTGCCAGCAGCCCCTCCGGGGTTGAGCAGTTCTTC | CASSPSGVEQFF
TRBJ1-1 | TRBV7-9 | . | TRBD1 | TGTGCCAGCAGCCCAAAGGGACAGATGAACACTGAAGCTTTCTTT | CASSPKGQMNTEAFF
TRBJ1-2 | TRBV7-9 | . | TRBD1 | TGTGCCAGCAGCGTATCCGGGACAGGGGGCCGCACCTATGGCTACACCTTC | CASSVSGTGGRTYGYTF